Each of the 16 T cell receptor beta chains below was sequenced from the same sample in a study of OX40 agonist ivuxolimab in advanced cancers. Sequenced by immunoSEQ multiplex PCR; TCRdb stores in-frame clones only, minus some. The sample records around 34,000 clones, about 82% being singletons. The source was CD4+ or CD8+ T cells sorted from blood, collected in a trial of the OX40 agonist ivuxolimab. The receptors come from an adult with an advanced solid tumor such as melanoma, head and neck, liver or kidney cancer.

This clone was seen once. V and J are TRBV19 and TRBJ2-5; either TRBD1 or TRBD2 may supply D (5 bases each). Trimming stripped 1 base from V and 11 bases from J, with 23 bases between. There are 16 residues in the CDR3. Germline V gene data show CDR1 as LNHDA and CDR2 as SQIVND (reference sequence). The CDR3 spells CASSIAGGSPSREQYF. CDR3 bases: TGTGCCAGTAGTATAGCTGGGGGTTCCCCCTCGAGGGAGCAGTACTTC.

The chain combines TRBV27 with TRBJ2-1; a possible D gene is TRBD2 (6 bases). Trimming removed 7 bases from V and 7 bases from J, with 11 bases in between. The CDR3 is 12 residues long. The germline V gene encodes CDR1 MNHEY and CDR2 SMNVEV (reference sequence). DNA for the CDR3: TGTGCCAGCACGACGGGAGATAATGAGCAGTTCTTC. It codes for CASTTGDNEQFF.

This clone occurred once. This sequence joins TRBV7-6 and TRBJ1-5; D gene unclear. Trimming took 1 base from V and 6 from J, leaving 4 bases between them. This CDR3 has 12 residues. In germline, CDR1 is SGHVS, CDR2 FNYEAQ. The CDR3 nucleotides are TGTGCCAGCAGCTTAGTCGGTCAGCCCCAGCATTTT. It is translated as CASSLVGQPQHF.

The chain's CDR3 is CSVWTGDHGYTF. As DNA, the CDR3 is TGCAGCGTTTGGACAGGGGATCATGGCTACACCTTC. The chain is built from TRBV29-1 and TRBJ1-2; 9 nucleotides align to TRBD1. The CDR3 is made up of 12 amino acids. V was clipped by 5 bases and J by 6 bases; unmatched bases: 4. CDR1 SQVTM and CDR2 ANQGSEA come from the germline V gene.

This chain uses TRBV19 with TRBJ2-1, with TRBD2 matching over 8 bases. J lost 1 base, V lost 4 bases, and 9 bases had no gene match. The CDR3 extends over 17 amino acids. Germline loops: CDR1 LNHDA, CDR2 SQIVND (reference sequence). The CDR3 coding sequence is TGTGCCAGTAGTACTACTAGCGGTGATATTTCCTACAATGAGCAGTTCTTC. This translates into CASSTTSGDISYNEQFF.

V usage is TRBV15 and J usage is TRBJ2-3, with D uncertain. V lost 1 base and J lost 3, with 11 bases in between. Germline assignment: CDR1 LNHNV and CDR2 YYDKDF (reference sequence). CDR3 length: 15 amino acids. CDR3 in amino acids: CATSRAGDRTDTQYF. CDR3 coding DNA: TGTGCCACCAGCAGAGCTGGGGATAGGACAGATACGCAGTATTTT.

The rearrangement joins TRBV7-8 to TRBJ1-1; D is ambiguous. The CDR3 covers 14 residues. Looked up from germline, CDR1 is SGHVS and CDR2 is FQNEAQ. V gave up 5 bases and J gave up 4 bases, with 14 bases separating them. Written as DNA, the CDR3 is TGTGCCAGCAGCCCAGACTTAACCGGCACTGAAGCTTTCTTT. This codes for CASSPDLTGTEAFF. Looking up the rest from reference TRBV7-8 and TRBJ1-1 gives the full variable domain: GAGVSQSPRYKVAKRGQDVALRCDPISGHVSLFWYQQALGQGPEFLTYFQNEAQLDKSGLPSDRFFAERPEGSVSTLKIQRTQQEDSAVYLCASSPDLTGTEAFFGQGTRLTVV.

The chain uses TRBV30 and TRBJ2-1, with 8 bases identical to TRBD2. The CDR3 length is 14 residues. Unmatched junction bases numbered 0, after V lost 2 bases and J lost 0 bases. Germline loops: CDR1 GTSNPN, CDR2 SVGIG (reference sequence). The CDR3 DNA is TGTGCCTGGAGTAGCGGGAGCTCCTACAATGAGCAGTTCTTC. Protein product: CAWSSGSSYNEQFF.

CDR3 sequence reads: CASSYTGLGEQYF. In DNA form, the CDR3 reads TGTGCCAGCAGTTACACAGGGTTGGGGGAGCAGTACTTC. This chain joins TRBV6-5 and TRBJ2-7, with D possibly being TRBD1 (6 bases). The V end lost 2 bases, the J end lost 7 bases, and 12 bases lay between the germline ends. Germline V gene lookup returns CDR1 MNHEY and CDR2 SVGAGI. The CDR3 extends over 13 amino acids.

The J gene is TRBJ2-7, the V gene TRBV5-4; 10 bases are a match to TRBD1. V lost 4 bases, J lost 3 bases, and 7 bases stayed unmatched. From germline, CDR1 is SGHNT and CDR2 YYREEE (reference sequence). The CDR3 runs to 15 residues. The CDR3 loop reads CASSHGTGELYEQYF. CDR3 nucleotides: TGTGCCAGCAGCCACGGGACAGGGGAACTCTACGAGCAGTACTTC.

The chain combines TRBV2 with TRBJ2-7, with D perhaps TRBD2 (7 bases). V gave up 0 bases and J gave up 0 bases, with 9 bases separating them. CDR3 length: 15 amino acids. Germline V CDR1 and CDR2: SNHLY, FYNNEI. The chain's CDR3 is CASSEAGGLSYEQYF. In nucleotides, the CDR3 is TGTGCCAGCAGTGAAGCGGGGGGGCTCTCCTACGAGCAGTACTTC.

V usage is TRBV19 and J usage is TRBJ1-2, with a possible D match to TRBD1 (6 bases). Trimming took off 5 bases at V and 4 bases at J, with 11 bases between the two ends. Germline CDR1 is LNHDA and CDR2 is SQIVND (reference sequence). The CDR3 runs 13 residues. CDR3 loop: CASSEGVGYGYTF. The CDR3 region has the DNA TGTGCCAGTAGTGAGGGGGTCGGCTATGGCTACACCTTC.

The chain combines TRBV27 with TRBJ2-7; perhaps D is TRBD1 or TRBD2 (5 bases each). From germline, CDR1 is MNHEY and CDR2 SMNVEV (reference sequence). The CDR3 extends over 14 amino acids. Trimming cost V 5 bases and J 4 bases, with 15 bases left between them. CDR3 protein: CASSPGPPWYEQYF. The CDR3 nucleotides read TGTGCCAGCAGTCCGGGACCCCCCTGGTACGAGCAGTACTTC.

Only a few counts were recorded for this clone. The rearrangement links TRBV4-1 to TRBJ1-6; D call uncertain. This CDR3 is built from 14 residues. Germline V gene lookup returns CDR1 MGHRA and CDR2 YSYEKL. The V end lost 2 bases, the J end lost 7 bases, and 9 bases lay between the germline ends. CDR3 protein: CASSQYGVNSPLHF. In DNA form, the CDR3 reads TGCGCCAGCAGCCAATACGGGGTCAATTCACCCCTCCACTTT.

The chain combines TRBV19 with TRBJ2-7; tentatively, D is TRBD1 (6 bases). Deletions cut 5 bases from V and 3 bases from J, with 17 bases between. The CDR3 runs 15 residues. Per the germline V gene, CDR1 is LNHDA and CDR2 is SQIVND (reference sequence). CDR3 region: CASSLRDTLRYEQYF. The CDR3, as DNA: TGTGCCAGTAGTCTCCGGGACACCTTGCGCTACGAGCAGTACTTC.

The genes are TRBV9 and TRBJ1-3; a possible D gene is TRBD1 (5 bases). Trimming stripped 0 bases from V and 3 bases from J, with 10 bases between. Germline V gene lookup returns CDR1 SGDLS and CDR2 YYNGEE. CDR3 size: 15 residues. The CDR3 reads CASSVDTGGGNTIYF. CDR3 coding DNA: TGTGCCAGCAGCGTAGATACAGGCGGTGGAAACACCATATATTTT.